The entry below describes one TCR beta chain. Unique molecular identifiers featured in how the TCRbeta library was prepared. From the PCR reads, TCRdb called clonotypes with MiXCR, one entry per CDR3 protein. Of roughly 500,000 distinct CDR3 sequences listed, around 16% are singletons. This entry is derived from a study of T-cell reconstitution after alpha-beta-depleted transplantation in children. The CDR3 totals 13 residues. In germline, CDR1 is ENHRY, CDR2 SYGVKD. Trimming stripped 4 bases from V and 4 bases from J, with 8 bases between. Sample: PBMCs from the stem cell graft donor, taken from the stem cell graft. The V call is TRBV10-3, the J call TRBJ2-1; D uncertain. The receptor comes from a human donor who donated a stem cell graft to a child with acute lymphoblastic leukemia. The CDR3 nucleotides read TGTGCCATCAGTGGTGATAGTTACAATGAGCAGTTCTTC. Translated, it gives CAISGDSYNEQFF.